The 10 T cell receptor beta chains below were found in one sample sequenced in a study of blood T cell repertoires in COVID-19. Sequenced by immunoSEQ multiplex PCR; TCRdb stores in-frame clones only, minus some. The table has over 200,000 clones, approximately 91% seen once; the top ten hold less than 7.5%. Material: peripheral blood. Source of these receptors: a man aged 55-75 years who had recovered from COVID-19.

The genes are TRBV7-2 and TRBJ1-5; D gene uncertain. CDR3 length: 12 residues. With 5 bases removed from V and 9 bases from J, the gap between germline ends came to 11 bases. Germline-derived CDR1 and CDR2 are SGHTA and FQGNSA. The CDR3 DNA is TGTGCCAGCAGCGATACATCGGGGCCCCAGCATTTT. This codes for CASSDTSGPQHF. The full variable domain, completed using reference TRBV7-2 and TRBJ1-5, is GAGVSQSPSNKVTEKGKDVELRCDPISGHTALYWYRQSLGQGLEFLIYFQGNSAPDKSGLPSDRFSAERTGGSVSTLTIQRTQQEDSAVYLCASSDTSGPQHFGDGTRLSIL.

V is TRBV18 and J is TRBJ1-1; no reliable D call. The length of the CDR3 is 13 residues. Trimming took 3 bases from V and 4 from J, leaving 9 bases between them. In germline, CDR1 is KGHSH, CDR2 LQKENI. The CDR3 spells CASSPLSGTEAFF. DNA of the CDR3: TGTGCCAGCTCACCGCTGTCGGGCACTGAAGCTTTCTTT.

This clone was observed once. The chain couples TRBV6-5 to TRBJ2-6; 7 bases align to TRBD2. The V gene's germline CDR1 is MNHEY and CDR2 SVGAGI. V lost 2 bases to trimming and J lost 2 bases; unmatched junction nucleotides: 0. The CDR3 length is 15 residues. CDR3 sequence reads: CASSYRGAGANVLTF. In DNA, the CDR3 is TGTGCCAGCAGTTACCGGGGGGCTGGGGCCAACGTCCTGACTTTC.

This clone was seen only a few times. The gene calls are TRBV29-1 and TRBJ2-5; perhaps TRBD2 as D (5 bases). Trimming removed 4 bases from V and 5 bases from J, with 11 bases in between. CDR1 SQVTM and CDR2 ANQGSEA come from the germline V gene. There are 12 residues in the CDR3. The CDR3 here is CSVVPGMETQYF. DNA of the CDR3: TGCAGCGTTGTGCCCGGGATGGAGACCCAGTACTTC.

The chain combines TRBV2 with TRBJ2-7; perhaps TRBD2 as D (6 bases). The ends were cut back, 5 bases at V and 6 bases at J, with 11 bases in the middle. The CDR3 has 12 residues. Per the germline V gene, CDR1 is SNHLY and CDR2 is FYNNEI. Here the CDR3 DNA reads TGTGCCAGCAGTCCCCTAGCGCCCGAGCAGTACTTC. Translation: CASSPLAPEQYF.

The chain carries TRBV7-2 and TRBJ2-5, with D possibly being TRBD2 (6 bases). Trimming stripped 4 bases from V and 10 bases from J, with 16 bases between. CDR3 size: 13 residues. CDR1 and CDR2 from the germline V gene are SGHTA and FQGNSA. The CDR3 loop is CASSSGVVGSQYF. In DNA form, the CDR3 reads TGTGCCAGCAGCTCGGGAGTTGTAGGTAGCCAGTACTTC.

The chain combines TRBV5-1 with TRBJ2-1; 11 bases agree with TRBD2. The germline CDR1 and CDR2 sequences are SGHRS and YFSETQ. The V gene end was trimmed by 2 bases and the J gene end by 10 bases; junction bases not matched to a gene: 8. The CDR3 covers 15 residues. This CDR3 is CASSFSGGDLKEQFF. The CDR3 DNA reads TGCGCCAGCAGCTTTAGCGGGGGGGATTTGAAGGAGCAGTTCTTC.

The chain employs TRBV6-5 and TRBJ1-3; tentatively, D is TRBD1 (5 bases). With 8 bases removed from V and 2 bases from J, the gap between germline ends came to 7 bases. Germline V gene data show CDR1 as MNHEY and CDR2 as SVGAGI. CDR3 length: 12 amino acids. The CDR3 sequence is CASRGTGNTIYF. The CDR3 nucleotides are TGTGCCAGCCGGGGGACTGGAAACACCATATATTTT.

This chain uses TRBV3-1 (or the pseudogene TRBV3-2) with TRBJ2-5; D is ambiguous. V was shortened by 4 bases and J by 3 bases, with 9 bases between the two germline ends. CDR1 LGHDT and CDR2 YNNKEL come from the germline V gene (reference sequence). The CDR3 runs to 13 residues. The CDR3, as DNA: TGTGCCAGCAGCCTGAATGCGGAAGAGACCCAGTACTTC. Its translation is CASSLNAEETQYF.

The J gene is TRBJ2-6, the V gene TRBV11-2; TRBD2 aligns across 10 bases. This CDR3 is built from 19 residues. Trimming at V came to 4 bases and at J to 0 bases, leaving 9 bases not matched to a gene. Germline V gene data show CDR1 as SGHAT and CDR2 as FQNNGV. This CDR3 is CASSSLLAGSSSGANVLTF. CDR3 sequence (DNA): TGTGCCAGCAGCTCCTTACTAGCGGGGTCCTCCTCTGGGGCCAACGTCCTGACTTTC.